The clone carrying this TCR beta chain was counted a few times. TCRdb ran MiXCR on the reads and lists one entry per CDR3 protein. The sample includes some 270,000 distinct CDR3 sequences, approximately 15% seen only once; the top ten take 40% to 55%. V was shortened by 1 base and J by 4 bases, with 7 bases between the two germline ends. The CDR3 extends over 14 amino acids. Germline V lookup: CDR1 LGHNA, CDR2 YSLEER. This record comes from a study of T cell repertoires in cytomegalovirus infection. This chain joins TRBV4-3 and TRBJ2-2; D ambiguous. This receptor was obtained from a human donor in good health (CMV status not recorded). Some clones in this sample may be carry-over from other donors' samples. The sequenced material came from CD8+ T cells from PBMCs. Written as DNA, the CDR3 is TGCGCCAGCAGCCAAGTACTGGGCACCGGGGAGCTGTTTTTT. As protein: CASSQVLGTGELFF.